A single T cell receptor (beta chain) is shown here with its context. The sample originates from a study of shared clonotypes between healthy human individuals. Assay used: immunoSEQ multiplex PCR; TCRdb lists only in-frame clones, some missing. The table shows some 470,000 clones, with about 82% occurring only once. The donor population consisted of healthy HIV-negative adults with no recent acute infections or vaccinations. Every one of the donors was a Caucasian adult that lived in Nashville, Tennessee. With 1 base removed from V and 1 base from J, the gap between germline ends came to 5 bases. The CDR3 loop spans 14 amino acids. In germline, CDR1 is SEHNR, CDR2 FQNEAQ (reference sequence).

This chain links TRBV7-9 with TRBJ1-5; unclear D gene. What was sequenced was PBMCs. The sequence was obtained from a middle-aged woman in good health. Some clones in this sample may be carry-over from other donors' samples. In DNA, the CDR3 is TGTGCCAGCAGCTTAGACCCGAGCAATCAGCCCCAGCATTTT. The encoded protein is CASSLDPSNQPQHF.